These 10 T cell receptor beta chains were sequenced from one sample in a study of blood T cell repertoires in COVID-19. Sequencing used immunoSEQ multiplex PCR; TCRdb keeps in-frame clones, though not all of them. Found here are about 80,000 clones, 88% of them singletons; the top ten hold more than 5.5%. The sample consisted of peripheral blood. The receptors shown here come from an elderly woman with acute or convalescent COVID-19.

Only a few counts were recorded for this clone. The chain joins TRBV15 to TRBJ1-3; D not resolved. Trimming cost V 0 bases and J 8 bases, with 14 bases left between them. The germline CDR1 and CDR2 sequences are LNHNV and YYDKDF (reference sequence). CDR3 size: 15 residues. The CDR3 is CATSREREGVYTIYF. CDR3 bases: TGTGCCACCAGCAGAGAAAGGGAGGGTGTTTACACCATATATTTT.

The J gene is TRBJ1-6, the V gene TRBV6-5; unclear D gene. Trimming stripped 7 bases from V and 7 bases from J, with 14 bases between. The CDR3 extends over 14 amino acids. Germline CDR1 is MNHEY and CDR2 is SVGAGI. DNA of the CDR3: TGTGCCAGCATGAGGGCCGTCGGAAATTCACCCCTCCACTTT. Its protein product is CASMRAVGNSPLHF.

This rearrangement joins TRBV14 to TRBJ1-2; D gene ambiguous. The CDR3 is made up of 13 amino acids. V lost 5 bases and J 1 base, leaving 8 bases between the germline ends. The V gene's germline CDR1 is SGHDN and CDR2 FVKESK. Written as DNA, the CDR3 is TGTGCCAGCAGCGCAAACTTTAACTATGGCTACACCTTC. Its protein is CASSANFNYGYTF.

The DNA for the CDR3 is TGTGCCTGGAGTCAGGGCGACCAAGAGACCCAGTACTTC. Its translation is CAWSQGDQETQYF. The V and J genes are TRBV30 and TRBJ2-5, with D tentatively TRBD1 (5 bases). The V and J ends lost 2 bases and 0 bases respectively, with 7 bases between them. CDR1 is GTSNPN, CDR2 SVGIG, per germline (reference sequence). The CDR3 totals 13 residues.

V and J are TRBV9 and TRBJ1-2; TRBD1 matches 9 bases. The ends lost 2 bases at V and 6 bases at J; junction bases unmatched: 5. This CDR3 has 14 amino acids. Germline values: CDR1 SGDLS, CDR2 YYNGEE. CDR3 nucleotide sequence: TGTGCCAGCAGCGTGGGACAGGGAACCCATGGCTACACCTTC. Translating gives CASSVGQGTHGYTF.

The CDR3 here is CASRTTGLSGYEQYF. As DNA, the CDR3 is TGTGCCAGCAGGACCACAGGGCTGTCGGGCTACGAGCAGTACTTC. The J gene is TRBJ2-7, the V gene TRBV2, with TRBD1 as a possible D gene (6 bases). V lost 6 bases, J lost 3 bases, and 18 bases lay in between. CDR1 and CDR2 (germline): SNHLY, FYNNEI. The CDR3 length is 15 residues. Full variable domain (remainder filled in from reference TRBV2 and TRBJ2-7): EPEVTQTPSHQVTQMGQEVILRCVPISNHLYFYWYRQILGQKVEFLVSFYNNEISEKSEIFDDQFSVERPDGSNFTLKIRSTKLEDSAMYFCASRTTGLSGYEQYFGPGTRLTVT.

This clone was detected only a few times. The V and J genes are TRBV27 and TRBJ1-2, with D possibly TRBD1 on 5 matching bases. The CDR3 is made up of 14 amino acids. Germline V lookup: CDR1 MNHEY, CDR2 SMNVEV (reference sequence). Trimming shortened V by 7 bases and J by 3 bases, and 15 bases separated the two germline ends. The CDR3 here is CASMRVGDYYGYTF. The CDR3 DNA follows: TGTGCCAGCATGAGGGTAGGGGACTACTATGGCTACACCTTC.

The chain is built from TRBV18 and TRBJ2-1; 7 bases align to TRBD2. CDR3 length equals 17 residues. The germline gives CDR1 KGHSH, CDR2 LQKENI. V dropped 2 bases and J dropped 0; count of bases not matched to a gene: 7. The CDR3 sequence: CASSPRGAGSSYNEQFF. In DNA, the CDR3 is TGTGCCAGCTCACCAAGAGGAGCGGGGAGCTCCTACAATGAGCAGTTCTTC. Full variable domain (rest looked up from reference TRBV18 and TRBJ2-1): NAGVMQNPRHLVRRRGQEARLRCSPMKGHSHVYWYRQLPEEGLKFMVYLQKENIIDESGMPKERFSAEFPKEGPSILRIQQVVRGDSAAYFCASSPRGAGSSYNEQFFGPGTRLTVL.

This clone was detected only once. The gene calls are TRBV5-1 and TRBJ1-1; TRBD1 might be the D (5 bases). CDR3 length: 13 amino acids. The V gene lost 2 bases and the J gene lost 1 base, with 6 bases spanning the gap. Germline V gene lookup returns CDR1 SGHRS and CDR2 YFSETQ. The CDR3 DNA reads as TGCGCCAGCAGCTTTGGGGCGAACACTGAAGCTTTCTTT. Amino acids: CASSFGANTEAFF.

The CDR3 nucleotides are TGCGCCAGCAGCTCTCACGGGGTTTCAGGGAACACTGAAGCTTTCTTT. Protein sequence: CASSSHGVSGNTEAFF. The chain is built from TRBV5-1 and TRBJ1-1; D not certain. Per the germline V gene, CDR1 is SGHRS and CDR2 is YFSETQ. V was clipped by 3 bases and J by 1 base, with 16 bases between them. The CDR3 covers 16 residues.